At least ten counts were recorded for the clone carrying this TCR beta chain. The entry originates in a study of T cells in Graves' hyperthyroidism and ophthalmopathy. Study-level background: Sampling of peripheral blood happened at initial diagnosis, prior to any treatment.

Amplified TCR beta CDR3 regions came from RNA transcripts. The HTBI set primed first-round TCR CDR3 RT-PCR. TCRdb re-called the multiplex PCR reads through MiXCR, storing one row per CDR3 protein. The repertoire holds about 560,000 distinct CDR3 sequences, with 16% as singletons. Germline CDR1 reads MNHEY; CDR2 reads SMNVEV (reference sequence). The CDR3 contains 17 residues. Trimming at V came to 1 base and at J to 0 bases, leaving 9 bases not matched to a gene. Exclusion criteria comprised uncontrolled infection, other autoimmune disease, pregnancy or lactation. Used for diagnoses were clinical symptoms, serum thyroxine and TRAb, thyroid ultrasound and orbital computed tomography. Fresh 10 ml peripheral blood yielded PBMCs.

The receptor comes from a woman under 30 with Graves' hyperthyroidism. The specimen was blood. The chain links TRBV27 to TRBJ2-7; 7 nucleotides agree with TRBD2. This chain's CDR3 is CASSLLAGRPLSYEQYF. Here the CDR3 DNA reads TGTGCCAGCAGTTTATTAGCGGGCCGGCCCCTCTCCTACGAGCAGTACTTC.